This TCR beta chain was captured in a study of CD8+ T cells in alopecia areata (dated by TCRdb to about 2018). Study-wide context: To study T cell clonal expansion in alopecia areata, the researchers applied high-throughput TCRbeta sequencing to both the C3H/HeJ mouse model and human patients. In humans, TCRbeta sequencing was performed on scalp tissue and on sorted CD4+ and CD8+ peripheral blood T cells from healthy controls and from patients with patchy or totalis/universalis alopecia areata. immunoSEQ multiplex PCR using 35 Vbeta forward primers and 13 Jbeta reverse primers was used to amplify TCRbeta CDR3 regions. RNA was obtained with the PAXgene miRNA kit for fixed scalp, the miRNeasy kit for PBMCs, and the RNeasy kit for mouse skin. Clonality in the scalp was compared among normal scalp (n=4), patchy alopecia areata scalp (n=8), and alopecia totalis/universalis scalp (n=8).

In five patients from the biomarker study, CD4+ cells were sorted further to obtain CD25+CD127- cells. Peripheral blood and lesional scalp punch biopsies were obtained from patients with alopecia areata. PBMCs were isolated by density centrifugation and stained for CD3, CD4 and CD8, after which CD4+ and CD8+ T cells were sorted on a FACSAria. Alopecia areata patients who were not treated were recruited through a multicenter biomarker study. Receptor libraries were prepared by the immunoSEQ multiplex PCR assay. RNA was extracted from all samples and reverse transcribed into cDNA as template for TCR sequencing. SuperScript III was used for first-strand cDNA synthesis, primed with a 2:1 mix of oligo-dT and random hexamers. A synthetic immune receptor repertoire was used to assess amplification bias, and residual bias was removed computationally. The authors' analysis ran thus. Raw reads were preprocessed to remove errors, and CDR3 was defined by IMGT conventions from the conserved cysteine to phenylalanine. Clonality was computed as 1 minus the Shannon entropy, with the entropy normalized by log2 of the number of productive unique TCRs. Whether each scalp clone was CD4 or CD8 was inferred by checking scalp TCRbeta sequences against the CD4 and CD8 repertoires from sorted blood. The table comes from immuneACCESS by way of TCRdb, which keeps in-frame sequences with V and J called. Part of the clones is missing from these tables; in studies checked, under half for an unresolved V gene and the rest for unknown reasons. The V and J calls and clone size are taken from that table; D and trimming were inferred from the DNA. The sample table holds 8,000 or so clones, of which less than 85% were seen once. The ten largest clones add up to around 2.5% of the sample.

Overall study results and their limits: Shared TCR sequences between patients were less evident than in mice, which may be partly attributable to HLA diversity in the patient population. Resident alphabeta T cells in normal human skin are also sequenced, complicating scalp TCR repertoire analysis, unlike mouse skin dominated by gammadelta T cells. Compared with normal scalp, lesional scalp had higher clonality and more expanded CD8+ clones, particularly in alopecia totalis/universalis, a pattern that suggests antigenic drive.

From V the trimming removes 5 bases and from J it removes 1 base, while the gene matches leave 3 bases of the junction unaccounted for. Counted from cysteine to phenylalanine, this CDR3 has 14 amino acids. Only the CDR3 region is kept as DNA, spanning 42 bases read in frame from base 1. The germline V gene specifies SGHVS as CDR1 and FQNEAQ as CDR2. A note on this clone: Its target antigen remains unknown. No clone much larger than this one lies a single base away; base qualities are absent.

The source material was CD4+ Tregs sorted from blood. Recombination joined TRBV7-8 with TRBJ2-5; 8 bases in the junction line up with TRBD1. The TCR originated in a human donor with alopecia areata. The CDR3 region has the sequence CASSITGGQETQYF. The nucleotide sequence is TGTGCCAGCAGCATCACAGGGGGCCAAGAGACCCAGTACTTC.